This T cell receptor (beta chain) derives from a study of blood T cell repertoires in COVID-19. About the study: The origin of the acute and convalescent COVID-19 samples was the United States, Italy and Spain. PBMCs, B-cell-depleted T cells, or T cells were the source of the cDNA or gDNA that made up the material.

In the original analysis: Amplification from reference gene primers served as the basis for estimated nucleated cell counts. Profiling relied on immunoSEQ multiplex PCR, and the TCRdb table lists in-frame clones only, not all of them. Clone size and V and J calls were adopted from that table, with D and trimming inferred from the DNA. The table lists nearly 90,000 clones, about nine tenths of them singletons. The receptor was derived from a man in his 60s with acute or convalescent COVID-19. Sequenced input: peripheral blood.

CDR3 residues: CASSLEAGNSYNEQFF. CDR3 in DNA: TGTGCCAGCAGCTTAGAAGCGGGAAACTCCTACAATGAGCAGTTCTTC. This rearrangement joins TRBV7-8 to TRBJ2-1; 7 positions match TRBD2. The germline V gene has CDR1 SGHVS and CDR2 FQNEAQ. There are 16 residues in the CDR3. The junction had 3 bases not matched to a gene; V was cut back by 1 base and J by 0 bases. The variable domain in full, completed from reference TRBV7-8 and TRBJ2-1, reads GAGVSQSPRYKVAKRGQDVALRCDPISGHVSLFWYQQALGQGPEFLTYFQNEAQLDKSGLPSDRFFAERPEGSVSTLKIQRTQQEDSAVYLCASSLEAGNSYNEQFFGPGTRLTVL.